The clone carrying this T cell receptor beta chain was picked up one time. The antigen remains undetermined. Per the germline V gene, CDR1 is LGHNA and CDR2 is YSLEER. The CDR3 spans 15 residues. J was trimmed by 6 bases and V by 5 bases; bases with no gene match: 9. The sample is drawn from a study of T cell responses to AZD1222 COVID-19 vaccine. Broader study findings: Following two doses of AZD1222, Spike-specific TCR breadth and depth rose. Donor demographics were predominantly white British with a female majority; clonal diversity may be underestimated.

The repertoire was sequenced with immunoSEQ multiplex PCR; TCRdb's copy has only in-frame clones and lacks some. This sample has 90,000 or so clones, with approximately 89% found just once. Pooling was applied to second doses at about 4 or about 12 weeks. The chain uses TRBV4-3 and TRBJ2-4; 8 nucleotides align to TRBD2. The clonotype was recovered from an adult who received the AZD1222 COVID-19 vaccine. The sample consisted of peripheral blood, taken 28 days after the second AZD1222 dose. The CDR3 sequence is CASSAQRGGGNIQYF. CDR3 in DNA: TGCGCCAGCAGCGCGCAACGGGGGGGTGGAAACATTCAGTACTTC.